This TCR beta chain was captured in a study of blood T cell repertoires in COVID-19. TCRdb's table, derived via immunoSEQ multiplex PCR, lists solely in-frame clones and lacks some. The sample shows a few hundred thousand clones, around 89% of them seen only once. CDR1 is LGHNA and CDR2 is YNFKEQ in the germline V gene. Trimming cost V 4 bases and J 6 bases; bases outside gene matches: 7. This CDR3 is 14 amino acids long. The specimen was peripheral blood. The sequence came from a woman in her 30s with COVID-19, enrolled during active disease. The genes are TRBV4-2 and TRBJ1-1; 8 bases align to TRBD1. CDR3 sequence (DNA): TGTGCCAGCAGCCCAGGGGGCGTCGTATCTGAAGCTTTCTTT. Residues: CASSPGGVVSEAFF.